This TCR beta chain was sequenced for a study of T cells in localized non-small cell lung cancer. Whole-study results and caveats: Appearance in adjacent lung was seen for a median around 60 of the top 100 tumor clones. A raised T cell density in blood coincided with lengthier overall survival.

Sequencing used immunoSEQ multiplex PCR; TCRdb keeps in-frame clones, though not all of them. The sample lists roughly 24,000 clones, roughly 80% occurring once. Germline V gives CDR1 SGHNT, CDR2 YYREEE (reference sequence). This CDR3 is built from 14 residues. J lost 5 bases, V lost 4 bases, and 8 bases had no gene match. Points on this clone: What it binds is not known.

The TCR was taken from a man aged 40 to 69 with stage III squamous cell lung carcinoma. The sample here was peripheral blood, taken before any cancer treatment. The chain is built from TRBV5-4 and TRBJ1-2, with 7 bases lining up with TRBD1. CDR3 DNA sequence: TGTGCCAGCAGCCCAGGACAGGCGATTTATGGCTACACCTTC. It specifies CASSPGQAIYGYTF.